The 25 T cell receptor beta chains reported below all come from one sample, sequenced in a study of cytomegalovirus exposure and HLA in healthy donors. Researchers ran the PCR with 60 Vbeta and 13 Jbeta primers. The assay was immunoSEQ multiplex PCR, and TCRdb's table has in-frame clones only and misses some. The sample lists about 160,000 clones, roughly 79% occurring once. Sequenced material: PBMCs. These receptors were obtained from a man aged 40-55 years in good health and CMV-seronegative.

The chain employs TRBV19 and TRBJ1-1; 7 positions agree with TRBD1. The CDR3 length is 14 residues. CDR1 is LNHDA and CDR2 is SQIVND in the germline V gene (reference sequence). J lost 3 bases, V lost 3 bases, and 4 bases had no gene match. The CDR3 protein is CASSMWDRDTEAFF. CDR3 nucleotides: TGTGCCAGTAGTATGTGGGACAGAGACACTGAAGCTTTCTTT.

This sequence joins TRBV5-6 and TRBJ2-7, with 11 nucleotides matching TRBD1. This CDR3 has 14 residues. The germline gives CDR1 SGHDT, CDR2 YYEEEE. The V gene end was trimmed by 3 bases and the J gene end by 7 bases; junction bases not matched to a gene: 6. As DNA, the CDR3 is TGTGCCAGCAGCTCTCCGGGACAGGGGGGAGAGCAGTACTTC. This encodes CASSSPGQGGEQYF.

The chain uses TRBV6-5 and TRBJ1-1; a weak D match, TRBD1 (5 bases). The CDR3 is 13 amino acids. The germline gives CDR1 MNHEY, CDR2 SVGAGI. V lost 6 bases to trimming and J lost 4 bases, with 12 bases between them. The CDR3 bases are TGTGCCAGCAGCCCCCCCGGGGGCACTGAAGCTTTCTTT. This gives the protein CASSPPGGTEAFF.

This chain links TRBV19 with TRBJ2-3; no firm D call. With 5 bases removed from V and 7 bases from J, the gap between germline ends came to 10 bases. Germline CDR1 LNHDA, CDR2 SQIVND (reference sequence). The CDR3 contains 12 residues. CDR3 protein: CASSSSDYTQYF. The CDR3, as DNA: TGTGCCAGTAGTTCCAGCGACTATACGCAGTATTTT.

The CDR3 DNA reads as TGTGCCAGCAGCGTAGTCGGCGGGAGGGCTGGGGATACGCAGTATTTT. Amino acid sequence: CASSVVGGRAGDTQYF. The chain recombines TRBV9 with TRBJ2-3; TRBD2 matches 9 bases. Trimming cost V 0 bases and J 6 bases; bases outside gene matches: 8. The CDR3 contains 16 residues. Germline CDR1 is SGDLS and CDR2 is YYNGEE.

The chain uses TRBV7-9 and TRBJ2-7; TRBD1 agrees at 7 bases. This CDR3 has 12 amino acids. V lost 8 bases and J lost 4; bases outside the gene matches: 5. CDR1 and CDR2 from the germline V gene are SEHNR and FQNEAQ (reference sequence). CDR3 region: CASGQAFYEQYF. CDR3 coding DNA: TGTGCCAGCGGACAGGCATTTTACGAGCAGTACTTC.

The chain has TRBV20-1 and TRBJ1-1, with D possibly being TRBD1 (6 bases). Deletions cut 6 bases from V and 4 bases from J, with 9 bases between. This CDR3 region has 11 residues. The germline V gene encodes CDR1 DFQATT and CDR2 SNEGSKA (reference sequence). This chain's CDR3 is CSARGATEAFF. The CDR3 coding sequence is TGCAGTGCCCGGGGGGCCACTGAAGCTTTCTTT.

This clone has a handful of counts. Here the CDR3 DNA reads TGTGCCAGCAGCTTAGGCCGGAACTATGGCTACACCTTC. Its protein is CASSLGRNYGYTF. The rearrangement joins TRBV7-2 to TRBJ1-2; D unclear. This CDR3 has 13 residues. CDR1 is SGHTA and CDR2 is FQGNSA in the germline V gene. Trimming removed 1 base at V and 2 bases at J, with 5 bases between. The full variable domain, rest sourced from reference TRBV7-2 and TRBJ1-2, is GAGVSQSPSNKVTEKGKDVELRCDPISGHTALYWYRQSLGQGLEFLIYFQGNSAPDKSGLPSDRFSAERTGGSVSTLTIQRTQQEDSAVYLCASSLGRNYGYTFGSGTRLTVV.

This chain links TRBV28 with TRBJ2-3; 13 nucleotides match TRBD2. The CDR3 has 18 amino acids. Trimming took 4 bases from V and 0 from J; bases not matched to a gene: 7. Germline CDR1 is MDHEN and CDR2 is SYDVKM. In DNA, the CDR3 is TGTGCCAGCAGTTCCGGACTAGCGGGAGACCTTAGCACAGATACGCAGTATTTT. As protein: CASSSGLAGDLSTDTQYF.

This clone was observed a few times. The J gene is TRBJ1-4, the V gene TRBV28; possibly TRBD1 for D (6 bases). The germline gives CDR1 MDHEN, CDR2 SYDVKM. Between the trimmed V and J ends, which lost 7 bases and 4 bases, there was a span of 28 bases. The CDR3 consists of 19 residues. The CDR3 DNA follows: TGTGCCAGCAAGCCCGGGCGGGGGGCCAGTAAGGGGGTTAATGAAAAACTGTTTTTT. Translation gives CASKPGRGASKGVNEKLFF.

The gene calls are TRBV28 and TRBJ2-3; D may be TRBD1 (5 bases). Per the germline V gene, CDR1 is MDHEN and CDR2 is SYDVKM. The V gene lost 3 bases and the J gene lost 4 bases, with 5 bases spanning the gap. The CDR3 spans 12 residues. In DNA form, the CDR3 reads TGTGCCAGCAGTTTGGGGCCAGATACGCAGTATTTT. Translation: CASSLGPDTQYF. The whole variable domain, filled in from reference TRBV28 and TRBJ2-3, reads DVKVTQSSRYLVKRTGEKVFLECVQDMDHENMFWYRQDPGLGLRLIYFSYDVKMKEKGDIPEGYSVSREKKERFSLILESASTNQTSMYLCASSLGPDTQYFGPGTRLTVL.

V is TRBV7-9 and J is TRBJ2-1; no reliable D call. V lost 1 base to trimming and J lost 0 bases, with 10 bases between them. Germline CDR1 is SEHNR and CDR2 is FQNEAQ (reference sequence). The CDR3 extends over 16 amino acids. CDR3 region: CASSLVSHGSYNEQFF. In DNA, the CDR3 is TGTGCCAGCAGCTTAGTATCGCACGGCTCCTACAATGAGCAGTTCTTC.

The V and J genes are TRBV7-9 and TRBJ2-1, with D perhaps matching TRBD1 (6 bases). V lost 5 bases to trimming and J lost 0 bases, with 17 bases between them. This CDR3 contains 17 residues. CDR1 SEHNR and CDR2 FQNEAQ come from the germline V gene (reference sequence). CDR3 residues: CASSVGTLYHSYNEQFF. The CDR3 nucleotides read TGTGCCAGCAGCGTAGGGACACTCTATCACTCCTACAATGAGCAGTTCTTC.

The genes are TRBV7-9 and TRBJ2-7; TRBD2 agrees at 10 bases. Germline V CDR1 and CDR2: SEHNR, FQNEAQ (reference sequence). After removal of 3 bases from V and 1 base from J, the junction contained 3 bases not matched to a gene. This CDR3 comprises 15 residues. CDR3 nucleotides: TGTGCCAGCAGCTTCGGGACTAGCGATTCCTACGAGCAGTACGTC. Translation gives CASSFGTSDSYEQYV.

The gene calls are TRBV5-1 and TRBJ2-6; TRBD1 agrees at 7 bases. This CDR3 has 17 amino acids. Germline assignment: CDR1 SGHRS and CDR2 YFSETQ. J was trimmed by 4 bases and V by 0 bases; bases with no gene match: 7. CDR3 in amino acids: CASSLDRGLGGANVLTF. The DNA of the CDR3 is TGCGCCAGCAGCTTGGACAGGGGCCTAGGCGGGGCCAACGTCCTGACTTTC.

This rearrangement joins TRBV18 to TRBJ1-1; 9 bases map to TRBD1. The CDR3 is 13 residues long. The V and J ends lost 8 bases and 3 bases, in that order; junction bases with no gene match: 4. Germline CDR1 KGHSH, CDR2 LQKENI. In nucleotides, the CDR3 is TGTGCCAGCCAACAGGGGGCGGACACTGAAGCTTTCTTT. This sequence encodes CASQQGADTEAFF.

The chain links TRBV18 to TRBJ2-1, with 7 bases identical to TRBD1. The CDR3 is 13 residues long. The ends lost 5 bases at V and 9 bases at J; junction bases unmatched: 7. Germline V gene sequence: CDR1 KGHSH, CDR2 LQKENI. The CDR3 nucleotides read TGTGCCAGCTCAATAGGGACAGACCGTGAGCAGTTCTTC. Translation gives CASSIGTDREQFF.

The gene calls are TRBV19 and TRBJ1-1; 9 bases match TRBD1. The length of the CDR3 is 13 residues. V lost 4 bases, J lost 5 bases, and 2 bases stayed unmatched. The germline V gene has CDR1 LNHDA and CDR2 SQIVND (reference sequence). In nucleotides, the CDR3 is TGTGCCAGTAGTAGCGGACAGGGGACTGAAGCTTTCTTT. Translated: CASSSGQGTEAFF.

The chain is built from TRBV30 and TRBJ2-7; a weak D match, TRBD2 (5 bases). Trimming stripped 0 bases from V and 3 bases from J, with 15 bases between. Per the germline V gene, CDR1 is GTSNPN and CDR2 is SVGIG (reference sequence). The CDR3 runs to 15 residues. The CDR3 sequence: CAWSVRGTGGYEQYF. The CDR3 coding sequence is TGTGCCTGGAGTGTACGGGGAACTGGTGGCTACGAGCAGTACTTC.

As DNA, the CDR3 is TGTGCCAGCAGCGTTGTCGGAGGCGACTACAATGAGCAGTTCTTC. Translated, it gives CASSVVGGDYNEQFF. The genes are TRBV7-9 and TRBJ2-1; a weak D match, TRBD2 (5 bases). V lost 5 bases to trimming and J lost 3 bases, with 14 bases between them. The length of the CDR3 is 15 residues. Germline assignment: CDR1 SEHNR and CDR2 FQNEAQ (reference sequence).

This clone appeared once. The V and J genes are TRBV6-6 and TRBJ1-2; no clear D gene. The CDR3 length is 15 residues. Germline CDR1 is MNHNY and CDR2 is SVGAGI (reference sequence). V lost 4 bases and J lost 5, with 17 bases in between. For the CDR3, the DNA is TGTGCCAGCAGTTTATATGGTCCTCAGTCTTATGGCTACACCTTC. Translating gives CASSLYGPQSYGYTF.

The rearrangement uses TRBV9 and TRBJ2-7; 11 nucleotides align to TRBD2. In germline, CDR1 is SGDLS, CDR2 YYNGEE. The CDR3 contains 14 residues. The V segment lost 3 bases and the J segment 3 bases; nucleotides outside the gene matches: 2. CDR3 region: CASSAGLAGYEQYF. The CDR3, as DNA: TGTGCCAGCAGCGCCGGACTAGCGGGCTACGAGCAGTACTTC.

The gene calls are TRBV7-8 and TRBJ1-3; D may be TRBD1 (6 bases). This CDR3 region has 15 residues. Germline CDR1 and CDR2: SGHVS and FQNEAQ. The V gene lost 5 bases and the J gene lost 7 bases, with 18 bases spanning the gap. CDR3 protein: CASSLAQGLVNTIYF. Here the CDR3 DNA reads TGTGCCAGCAGCCTCGCACAGGGTTTGGTGAACACCATATATTTT.

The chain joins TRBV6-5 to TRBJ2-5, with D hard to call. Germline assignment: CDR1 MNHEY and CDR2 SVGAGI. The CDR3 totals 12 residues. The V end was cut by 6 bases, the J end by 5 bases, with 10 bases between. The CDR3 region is CASRAPWETQYF. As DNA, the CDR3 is TGTGCCAGCAGGGCCCCTTGGGAGACCCAGTACTTC.

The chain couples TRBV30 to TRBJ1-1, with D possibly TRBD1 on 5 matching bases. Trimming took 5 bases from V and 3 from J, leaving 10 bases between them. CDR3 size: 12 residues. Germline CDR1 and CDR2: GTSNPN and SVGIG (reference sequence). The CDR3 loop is CAWLDTYTEAFF. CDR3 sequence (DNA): TGTGCCTGGCTGGACACTTACACTGAAGCTTTCTTT.